The 6 T cell receptor beta chains below come from one sample, sequenced in a study of HIV-infected patients and healthy controls. cDNA was made from about 500 ng RNA using alpha and beta constant primers. Separate chain-specific third strand synthesis with multiplexing indices produced the alpha and beta libraries. Each CDR3 protein is one row after TCRdb ran MiXCR on the 5' RACE reads. The sample yields almost 25,000 distinct CDR3 sequences, 8% to 10% seen once. No cell fractionation was done, so the repertoire covers all unsorted peripheral blood T cells. Material for sequencing was blood. These TCRs come from an adult in good health.

V usage is TRBV4-3 and J usage is TRBJ2-7; 9 nucleotides align to TRBD2. CDR3 length: 15 amino acids. Germline V gene data show CDR1 as LGHNA and CDR2 as YSLEER. The trim removed 1 base at V and 4 bases at J, leaving 5 bases unmatched. In DNA form, the CDR3 reads TGCGCCAGCAGCCAAGGGCTAGCGGGGAAGTACGAGCAGTACTTC. Amino acids: CASSQGLAGKYEQYF.

There are many counts of this clonotype. The CDR3 coding sequence is TGTGCCAGCAGTTTGGAACGGACTAGCAATCAGCCCCAGCATTTT. It specifies CASSLERTSNQPQHF. The V call is TRBV27, the J call TRBJ1-5; D call uncertain. CDR3 length equals 15 residues. The germline V gene has CDR1 MNHEY and CDR2 SMNVEV (reference sequence). V dropped 3 bases and J dropped 0 bases, with 9 bases sitting between them.

At least ten counts were recorded for this clonotype. The chain joins TRBV29-1 to TRBJ1-2, with 8 bases lining up with TRBD1. Germline assignment: CDR1 SQVTM and CDR2 ANQGSEA. V shed 3 bases, J shed 5 bases, and the junction held 11 bases outside the gene matches. This CDR3 has 15 amino acids. The CDR3 is CSVDLSPTGAYGYTF. Here the CDR3 DNA reads TGCAGCGTTGACCTATCCCCGACAGGGGCTTATGGCTACACCTTC.

This clonotype ranks as medium-sized. V is TRBV9 and J is TRBJ2-4; D may match TRBD1 or TRBD2 (5 bases each). The CDR3 spans 18 residues. The V end was cut by 2 bases, the J end by 0 bases, with 18 bases between. The germline V gene encodes CDR1 SGDLS and CDR2 YYNGEE. The DNA of the CDR3 is TGTGCCAGCAGCGTTCGGGACGGCCGATCGCTAGCCAAAAACATTCAGTACTTC. Translated: CASSVRDGRSLAKNIQYF.

This rearrangement joins TRBV5-6 to TRBJ2-3, with 7 bases lining up with TRBD2. Germline V lookup: CDR1 SGHDT, CDR2 YYEEEE. After removal of 4 bases from V and 1 base from J, the junction contained 6 bases not matched to a gene. This CDR3 contains 15 residues. The CDR3 is CASSLLALGTDTQYF. The CDR3 bases are TGTGCCAGCAGCCTACTAGCGCTTGGCACAGATACGCAGTATTTT. The full variable domain, in which reference TRBV5-6 and TRBJ2-3 provide the parts outside the CDR3, is DAGVTQSPTHLIKTRGQQVTLRCSPKSGHDTVSWYQQALGQGPQFIFQYYEEEERQRGNFPDRFSGHQFPNYSSELNVNALLLGDSALYLCASSLLALGTDTQYFGPGTRLTVL.

The table lists this clonotype with many counts. The rearrangement uses TRBV27 and TRBJ1-5; the D is unclear. This CDR3 comprises 13 residues. CDR1 and CDR2 (germline): MNHEY, SMNVEV (reference sequence). V was trimmed by 5 bases and J by 6 bases, leaving 11 bases between them. The CDR3 region is CASSPWTGQPQHF. The CDR3 DNA reads as TGTGCCAGCAGTCCCTGGACGGGTCAGCCCCAGCATTTT.